The entry below describes one T cell receptor beta chain. Its matching antigen is unknown. The junction departs from the called germline gene at one end, perhaps through a read error. Using a J-beta primer mix together with a sample-barcoded 5' primer, a second PCR was run for roughly 7 to 11 cycles. Each CDR3 protein gets one entry after TCRdb re-called the 5' RACE reads with MiXCR. The sample shows approximately 800,000 distinct CDR3 sequences, about 34% of them seen only once. CDR1 and CDR2 from the germline V gene are SNHLY and FYNNEI. The CDR3 loop spans 13 amino acids. The sample belongs to a study of blood T cells in healthy people across ages. Study-wide results and caveats: When one million T cells were used, diversity estimates were thought to be underestimates.

The sequenced material came from blood. This clonotype originated in a man between 18 and 29 years old in good health. This chain joins TRBV2 and TRBJ2-2; D may be TRBD1 or TRBD2 (5 bases each). The CDR3 spells CTSSEGQPGELFF. The CDR3 DNA reads as TGTACCAGCAGTGAGGGGCAGCCCGGGGAGCTGTTTTTT.